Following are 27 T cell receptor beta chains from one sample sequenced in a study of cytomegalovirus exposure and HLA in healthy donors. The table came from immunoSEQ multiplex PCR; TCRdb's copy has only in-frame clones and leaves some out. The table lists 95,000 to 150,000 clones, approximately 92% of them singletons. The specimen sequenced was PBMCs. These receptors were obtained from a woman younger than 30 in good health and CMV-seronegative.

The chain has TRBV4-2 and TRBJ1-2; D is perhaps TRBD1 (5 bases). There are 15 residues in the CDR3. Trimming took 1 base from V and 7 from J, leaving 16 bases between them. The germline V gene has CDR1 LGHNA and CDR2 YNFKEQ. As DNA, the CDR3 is TGTGCCAGCAGCCAAGTCGATGCGGGGGAAGGTGGCTACACCTTC. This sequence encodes CASSQVDAGEGGYTF.

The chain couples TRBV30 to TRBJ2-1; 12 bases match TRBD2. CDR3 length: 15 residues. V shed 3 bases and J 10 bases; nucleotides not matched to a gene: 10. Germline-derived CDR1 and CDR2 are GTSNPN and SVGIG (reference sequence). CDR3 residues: CAWRTGLAGQGEQFF. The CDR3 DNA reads TGTGCCTGGAGAACGGGACTAGCGGGCCAAGGGGAGCAGTTCTTC.

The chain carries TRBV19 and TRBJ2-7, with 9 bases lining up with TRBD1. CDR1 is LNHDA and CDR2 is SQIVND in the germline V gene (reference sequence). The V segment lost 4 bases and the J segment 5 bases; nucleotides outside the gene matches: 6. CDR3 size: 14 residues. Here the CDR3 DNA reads TGTGCCAGTAGTACCGCACAGGGGGCCAACGAGCAGTACTTC. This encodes CASSTAQGANEQYF.

The CDR3 DNA sequence: TGTGCCTGGGCTCAGGGTTGGGCTAATGAAAAACTGTTTTTT. This encodes CAWAQGWANEKLFF. The chain links TRBV30 to TRBJ1-4; TRBD1 is a possible D gene (5 bases). The V gene's germline CDR1 is GTSNPN and CDR2 SVGIG (reference sequence). This CDR3 is built from 14 residues. The V and J ends lost 5 bases and 3 bases respectively, with 13 bases between them.

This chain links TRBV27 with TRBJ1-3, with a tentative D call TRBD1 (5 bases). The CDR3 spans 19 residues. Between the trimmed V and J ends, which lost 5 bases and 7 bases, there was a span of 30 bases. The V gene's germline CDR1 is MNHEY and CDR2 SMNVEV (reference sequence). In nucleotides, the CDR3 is TGTGCCAGCAGTCCAACCGTGTGGCTAGGGGAGGAGGTTGGGAACACCATATATTTT. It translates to CASSPTVWLGEEVGNTIYF.

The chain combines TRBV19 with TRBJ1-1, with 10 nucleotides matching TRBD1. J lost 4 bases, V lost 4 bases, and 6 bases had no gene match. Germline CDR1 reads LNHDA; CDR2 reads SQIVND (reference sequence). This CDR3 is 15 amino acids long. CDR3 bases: TGTGCCAGTAGTACCGACAGGGGGCTCAGCACTGAAGCTTTCTTT. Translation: CASSTDRGLSTEAFF.

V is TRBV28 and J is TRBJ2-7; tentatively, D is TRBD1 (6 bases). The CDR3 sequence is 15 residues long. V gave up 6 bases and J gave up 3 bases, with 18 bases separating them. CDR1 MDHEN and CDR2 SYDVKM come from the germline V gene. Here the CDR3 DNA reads TGTGCCAGCAGCATAACATGGGACACAAACTACGAGCAGTACTTC. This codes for CASSITWDTNYEQYF.

CDR3 coding DNA: TGTGCCAGCAGGATAAGCGGGACCCCAAACAATGAGCAGTTCTTC. Protein: CASRISGTPNNEQFF. The J gene is TRBJ2-1, the V gene TRBV2; 7 bases map to TRBD2. The germline gives CDR1 SNHLY, CDR2 FYNNEI. The trim removed 6 bases at V and 5 bases at J, leaving 10 bases unmatched. CDR3 length: 15 residues. Looking up the rest from reference TRBV2 and TRBJ2-1 gives the full variable domain: EPEVTQTPSHQVTQMGQEVILRCVPISNHLYFYWYRQILGQKVEFLVSFYNNEISEKSEIFDDQFSVERPDGSNFTLKIRSTKLEDSAMYFCASRISGTPNNEQFFGPGTRLTVL.

The CDR3 loop is CASSLAGQSYEQYF. The CDR3 DNA follows: TGTGCCAGCAGCTTAGCGGGACAATCCTACGAGCAGTACTTC. This chain uses TRBV7-2 with TRBJ2-7; possible D gene TRBD1, 6 bases. This CDR3 spans 14 amino acids. From germline, CDR1 is SGHTA and CDR2 FQGNSA. The ends were cut back, 0 bases at V and 1 base at J, with 7 bases in the middle.

In DNA, the CDR3 is TGTGCCAGCAGTGGAGCCTACGAGCAGTACGTC. Protein sequence: CASSGAYEQYV. The V gene is TRBV6-5, the J gene TRBJ2-7; D gene uncertain. CDR1 and CDR2 (germline): MNHEY, SVGAGI. The CDR3 runs 11 residues. Trimming pared 5 bases from V and 2 bases from J, leaving 4 bases between.

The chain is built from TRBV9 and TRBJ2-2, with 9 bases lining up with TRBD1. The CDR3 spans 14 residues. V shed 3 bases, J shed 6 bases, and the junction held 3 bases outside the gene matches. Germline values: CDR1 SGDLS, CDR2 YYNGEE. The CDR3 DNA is TGTGCCAGCAGCGGAAGGACAGGGGCCGGGGAGCTGTTTTTT. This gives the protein CASSGRTGAGELFF.

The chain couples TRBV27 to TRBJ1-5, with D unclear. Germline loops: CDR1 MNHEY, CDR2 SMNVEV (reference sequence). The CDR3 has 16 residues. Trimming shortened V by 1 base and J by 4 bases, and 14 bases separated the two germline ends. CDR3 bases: TGTGCCAGCAGTTTATATTTTGCTGAGTATAATCAGCCCCAGCATTTT. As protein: CASSLYFAEYNQPQHF.

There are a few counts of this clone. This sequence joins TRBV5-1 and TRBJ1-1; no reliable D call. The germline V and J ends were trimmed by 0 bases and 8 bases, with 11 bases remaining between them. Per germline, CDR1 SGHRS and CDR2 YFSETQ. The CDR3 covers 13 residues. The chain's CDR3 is CASSLAPRGEAFF. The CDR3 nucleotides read TGCGCCAGCAGCTTGGCCCCGAGAGGAGAAGCTTTCTTT.

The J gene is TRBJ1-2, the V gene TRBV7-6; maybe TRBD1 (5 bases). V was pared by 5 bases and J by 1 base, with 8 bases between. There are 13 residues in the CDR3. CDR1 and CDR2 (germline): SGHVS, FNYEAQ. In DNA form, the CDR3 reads TGTGCCAGCAGCCGGGGGGTTAACTATGGCTACACCTTC. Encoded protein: CASSRGVNYGYTF.

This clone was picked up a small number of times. The CDR3 nucleotides read TGCGCCAGGATTTTTGGACAGGGGATTTACGAGCAGTACGTC. As protein: CARIFGQGIYEQYV. This rearrangement joins TRBV23-1 to TRBJ2-7; 9 bases fit TRBD1. TRBV23-1 is noted as an ORF with a role that remains uncertain. The CDR3 runs 14 residues. V lost 9 bases to trimming and J lost 4 bases; unmatched junction nucleotides: 10.

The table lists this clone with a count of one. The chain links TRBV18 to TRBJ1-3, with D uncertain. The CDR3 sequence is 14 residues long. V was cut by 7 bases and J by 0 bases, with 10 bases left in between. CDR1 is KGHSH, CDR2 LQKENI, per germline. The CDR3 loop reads CASYGLSSGNTIYF. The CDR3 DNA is TGTGCCAGCTACGGGTTAAGCTCTGGAAACACCATATATTTT.

The CDR3 here is CASSDPGGYEQYF. As DNA, the CDR3 is TGTGCCAGCAGTGACCCGGGGGGCTACGAGCAGTACTTC. V usage is TRBV6-1 and J usage is TRBJ2-7, with TRBD2 matching over 7 bases. V trimming: 3 bases; J trimming: 3 bases; junction bases outside the gene matches: 2. CDR1 is MNHNS, CDR2 SASEGT, per germline. There are 13 residues in the CDR3.

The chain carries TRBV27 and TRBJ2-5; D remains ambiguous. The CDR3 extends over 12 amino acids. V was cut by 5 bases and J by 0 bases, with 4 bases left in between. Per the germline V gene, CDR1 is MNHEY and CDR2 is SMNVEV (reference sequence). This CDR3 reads CASSADQETQYF. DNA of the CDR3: TGTGCCAGCAGTGCGGACCAAGAGACCCAGTACTTC.

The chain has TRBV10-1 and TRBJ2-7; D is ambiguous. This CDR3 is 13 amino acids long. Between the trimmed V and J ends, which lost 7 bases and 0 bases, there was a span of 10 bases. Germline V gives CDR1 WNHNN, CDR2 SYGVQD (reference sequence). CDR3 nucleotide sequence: TGCGCCAGCACGCCGCATAGCTCCTACGAGCAGTACGTC. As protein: CASTPHSSYEQYV.

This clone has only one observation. CDR3 in DNA: TGCGCCAGCAGCTTGGTGACAAAATCTGAAGCTTTCTTT. Its translation is CASSLVTKSEAFF. V gene TRBV5-1 combines with J gene TRBJ1-1, with unresolved D. The CDR3 totals 13 residues. The germline gives CDR1 SGHRS, CDR2 YFSETQ. V dropped 0 bases and J dropped 6 bases, with 9 bases sitting between them.

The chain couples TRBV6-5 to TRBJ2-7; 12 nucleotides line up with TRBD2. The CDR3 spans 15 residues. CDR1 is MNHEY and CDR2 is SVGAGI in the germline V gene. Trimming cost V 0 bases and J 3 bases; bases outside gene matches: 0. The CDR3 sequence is CASSYSTSGGYEQYF. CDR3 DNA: TGTGCCAGCAGTTACTCGACTAGCGGGGGCTACGAGCAGTACTTC.

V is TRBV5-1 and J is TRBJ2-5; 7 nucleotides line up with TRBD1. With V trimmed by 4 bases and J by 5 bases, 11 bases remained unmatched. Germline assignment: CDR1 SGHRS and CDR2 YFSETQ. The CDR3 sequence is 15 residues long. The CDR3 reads CASSLGTVGTETQYF. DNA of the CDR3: TGCGCCAGCAGCCTCGGGACAGTTGGGACCGAGACCCAGTACTTC.

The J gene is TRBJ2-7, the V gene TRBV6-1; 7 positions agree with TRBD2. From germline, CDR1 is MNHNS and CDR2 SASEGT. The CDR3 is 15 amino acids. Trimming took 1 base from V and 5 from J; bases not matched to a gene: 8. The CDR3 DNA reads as TGTGCCAGCAGTGAAGTCCTAGGACTAGGGAACGAGCAGTACTTC. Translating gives CASSEVLGLGNEQYF.

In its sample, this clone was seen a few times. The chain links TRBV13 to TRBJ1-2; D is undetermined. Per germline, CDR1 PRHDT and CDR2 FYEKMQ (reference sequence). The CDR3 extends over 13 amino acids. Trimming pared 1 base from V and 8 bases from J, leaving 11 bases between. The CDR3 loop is CASSLVAGDGYTF. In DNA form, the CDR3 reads TGTGCCAGCAGCTTAGTGGCGGGTGACGGCTACACCTTC. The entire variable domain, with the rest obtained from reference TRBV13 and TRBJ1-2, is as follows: AAGVIQSPRHLIKEKRETATLKCYPIPRHDTVYWYQQGPGQDPQFLISFYEKMQSDKGSIPDRFSAQQFSDYHSELNMSSLELGDSALYFCASSLVAGDGYTFGSGTRLTVV.

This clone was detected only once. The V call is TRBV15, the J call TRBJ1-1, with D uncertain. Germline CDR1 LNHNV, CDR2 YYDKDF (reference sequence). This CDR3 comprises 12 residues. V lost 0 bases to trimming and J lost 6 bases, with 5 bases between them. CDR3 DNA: TGTGCCACCAGCAGAGACAGTTCTGAAGCTTTCTTT. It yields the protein CATSRDSSEAFF.

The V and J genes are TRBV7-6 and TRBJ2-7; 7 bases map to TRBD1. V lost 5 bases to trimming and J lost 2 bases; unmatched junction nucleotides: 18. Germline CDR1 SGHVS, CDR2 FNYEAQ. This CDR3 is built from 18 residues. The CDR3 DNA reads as TGTGCCAGCAGCCAAACACCCCCGGACAACCAGGGGGCCTACGAGCAGTACTTC. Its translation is CASSQTPPDNQGAYEQYF.

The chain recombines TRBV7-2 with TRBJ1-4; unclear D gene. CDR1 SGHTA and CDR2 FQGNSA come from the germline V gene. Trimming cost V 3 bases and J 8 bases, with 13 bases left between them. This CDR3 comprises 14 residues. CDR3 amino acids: CASSLSSVAEKLFF. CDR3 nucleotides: TGTGCCAGCAGCTTGTCGTCAGTGGCCGAAAAACTGTTTTTT.